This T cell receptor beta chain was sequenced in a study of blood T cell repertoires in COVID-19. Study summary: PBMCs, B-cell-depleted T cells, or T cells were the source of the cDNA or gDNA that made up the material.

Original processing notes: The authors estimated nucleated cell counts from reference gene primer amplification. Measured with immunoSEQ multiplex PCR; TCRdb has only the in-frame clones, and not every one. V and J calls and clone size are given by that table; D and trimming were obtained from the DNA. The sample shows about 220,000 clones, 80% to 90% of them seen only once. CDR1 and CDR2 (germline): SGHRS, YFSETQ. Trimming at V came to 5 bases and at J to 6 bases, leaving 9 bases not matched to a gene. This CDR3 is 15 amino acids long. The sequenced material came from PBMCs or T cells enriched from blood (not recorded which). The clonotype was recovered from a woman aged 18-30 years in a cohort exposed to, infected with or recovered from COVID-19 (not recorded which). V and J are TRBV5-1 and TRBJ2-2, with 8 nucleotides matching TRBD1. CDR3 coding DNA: TGCGCCAGCAGAGCACTGACAGGGGAACCCGGGGAGCTGTTTTTT. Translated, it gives CASRALTGEPGELFF.